Each of the 18 T cell receptor beta chains below was sequenced from the same sample in a study of blood T cell repertoires in COVID-19. Sequenced by immunoSEQ multiplex PCR; TCRdb stores in-frame clones only, minus some. The sample yields 300,000 or so clones, 90% seen once. Sequencing was performed on PBMCs or T cells enriched from blood (not recorded which). The receptor set was obtained from a man between 60 and 75 years old who had recovered from COVID-19.

This clone was seen only once. The gene calls are TRBV6-5 and TRBJ1-2, with a tentative D call TRBD1 (5 bases). The CDR3 has 15 residues. The V and J ends lost 6 bases and 4 bases respectively, with 18 bases between them. Per the germline V gene, CDR1 is MNHEY and CDR2 is SVGAGI. The CDR3 nucleotides are TGTGCCAGCAGCACCGTACCGGGACTCAGCTATGGCTACACCTTC. Residues: CASSTVPGLSYGYTF.

V usage is TRBV7-9 and J usage is TRBJ2-5; 8 positions match TRBD1. The junction had 10 bases not matched to a gene; V was cut back by 2 bases and J by 5 bases. CDR1 and CDR2 (germline): SEHNR, FQNEAQ (reference sequence). The CDR3 has 16 amino acids. CDR3 sequence reads: CASSLMIGTGGETQYF. CDR3 in DNA: TGTGCCAGCAGCTTAATGATCGGGACAGGAGGCGAGACCCAGTACTTC. The variable domain in full, with the rest retrieved from reference TRBV7-9 and TRBJ2-5, is DTGVSQNPRHKITKRGQNVTFRCDPISEHNRLYWYRQTLGQGPEFLTYFQNEAQLEKSRLLSDRFSAERPKGSFSTLEIQRTEQGDSAMYLCASSLMIGTGGETQYFGPGTRLLVL.

The J gene is TRBJ2-7, the V gene TRBV7-6; the match to TRBD1 covers 8 bases. Germline V lookup: CDR1 SGHVS, CDR2 FNYEAQ. This CDR3 has 12 amino acids. Trimming at V came to 11 bases and at J to 3 bases, leaving 6 bases not matched to a gene. CDR3 residues: CASGQGSYEQYF. CDR3 coding DNA: TGTGCCTCCGGACAGGGAAGCTACGAGCAGTACTTC.

This clone has only one observation. The V call is TRBV29-1, the J call TRBJ2-1; 10 bases map to TRBD2. With 7 bases clipped from V and 4 bases from J, the junction kept 4 bases outside the gene matches. This CDR3 is 13 amino acids long. Per the germline V gene, CDR1 is SQVTM and CDR2 is ANQGSEA. The CDR3 is CSAAGGPYNEQFF. CDR3 nucleotide sequence: TGCAGCGCAGCGGGAGGGCCTTACAATGAGCAGTTCTTC.

The V gene is TRBV7-2, the J gene TRBJ1-1; D is perhaps TRBD1 (6 bases). V lost 4 bases, J lost 0 bases, and 9 bases lay in between. This CDR3 region has 14 residues. Per germline, CDR1 SGHTA and CDR2 FQGNSA. The CDR3 sequence is CASSYDRMNTEAFF. The CDR3 DNA reads as TGTGCCAGCAGCTACGACAGGATGAACACTGAAGCTTTCTTT.

The chain joins TRBV30 to TRBJ2-3; D perhaps matches TRBD2 (5 bases). V lost 3 bases to trimming and J lost 0 bases, with 13 bases between them. The CDR3 has 15 amino acids. Germline values: CDR1 GTSNPN, CDR2 SVGIG (reference sequence). CDR3: CAWRKTTRSTDTQYF. Written as DNA, the CDR3 is TGTGCCTGGAGAAAGACTACCCGAAGCACAGATACGCAGTATTTT.

This clone turned up a few times. The chain carries TRBV6-6 and TRBJ2-1; 12 positions match TRBD2. The CDR3 is 18 residues long. Germline V CDR1 and CDR2: MNHNY, SVGAGI (reference sequence). V gave up 5 bases and J gave up 0 bases; unmatched junction bases: 8. The DNA of the CDR3 is TGTGCCAGCAGTCGGACTAGCGGGACTCCAAGCTCCTACAATGAGCAGTTCTTC. It specifies CASSRTSGTPSSYNEQFF.

The chain links TRBV5-4 to TRBJ1-6, with 7 bases identical to TRBD1. CDR1 is SGHNT and CDR2 is YYREEE in the germline V gene (reference sequence). This CDR3 has 17 residues. V gave up 3 bases and J gave up 7 bases; unmatched junction bases: 13. The CDR3 here is CASSSLQGLGGNSPLHF. In nucleotides, the CDR3 is TGTGCCAGCAGCTCGTTACAGGGGCTAGGGGGGAATTCACCCCTCCACTTT.

In this sample, this clone turned up once. This chain uses TRBV4-1 with TRBJ2-1; 13 bases match TRBD2. The CDR3 runs 16 residues. Germline V CDR1 and CDR2: MGHRA, YSYEKL. V dropped 4 bases and J dropped 6; count of bases not matched to a gene: 6. The CDR3 DNA reads TGCGCCAGCAGCCTACGTGGACTAGCGGGAGTCAATGAGCAGTTCTTC. Protein sequence: CASSLRGLAGVNEQFF.

This sequence joins TRBV6-5 and TRBJ1-5; D may be TRBD1 (5 bases). Per the germline V gene, CDR1 is MNHEY and CDR2 is SVGAGI. The germline V and J ends were trimmed by 6 bases and 5 bases, with 8 bases remaining between them. The CDR3 loop spans 12 amino acids. Written as DNA, the CDR3 is TGTGCCAGCAGCACCAGGGATCAGCCCCAGCATTTT. Its protein product is CASSTRDQPQHF.

V is TRBV7-9 and J is TRBJ2-2; D is unclear. V lost 4 bases and J lost 3, with 9 bases in between. The CDR3 is 14 residues long. Germline CDR1 SEHNR, CDR2 FQNEAQ (reference sequence). CDR3: CASSSLSDTGELFF. The CDR3 DNA reads as TGTGCCAGCAGCTCCCTAAGTGACACCGGGGAGCTGTTTTTT. Combining the CDR3 with reference TRBV7-9 and TRBJ2-2 gives the whole variable domain DTGVSQNPRHKITKRGQNVTFRCDPISEHNRLYWYRQTLGQGPEFLTYFQNEAQLEKSRLLSDRFSAERPKGSFSTLEIQRTEQGDSAMYLCASSSLSDTGELFFGEGSRLTVL.

The chain couples TRBV4-2 to TRBJ1-5; D remains ambiguous. CDR3 length equals 17 residues. Trimming left V 0 bases short and J 0 bases short, with 12 bases between. Germline V gene data show CDR1 as LGHNA and CDR2 as YNFKEQ. This chain's CDR3 is CASSQDPRGFSNQPQHF. DNA of the CDR3: TGTGCCAGCAGCCAAGACCCTCGGGGATTTAGCAATCAGCCCCAGCATTTT.

This chain links TRBV7-9 with TRBJ1-1; D remains ambiguous. With 4 bases removed from V and 3 bases from J, the gap between germline ends came to 15 bases. Germline CDR1 and CDR2: SEHNR and FQNEAQ (reference sequence). CDR3 length: 15 residues. This CDR3 reads CASSSTRGSDTEAFF. CDR3 nucleotides: TGTGCCAGCAGCTCAACTCGAGGTTCGGACACTGAAGCTTTCTTT.

The chain has TRBV5-4 and TRBJ2-6; TRBD1 matches 8 bases. Per the germline V gene, CDR1 is SGHNT and CDR2 is YYREEE (reference sequence). The CDR3 spans 17 residues. The V segment lost 0 bases and the J segment 0 bases; nucleotides outside the gene matches: 2. The CDR3 region is CASSLGDRPSGANVLTF. CDR3 DNA sequence: TGTGCCAGCAGCTTGGGGGACAGGCCCTCTGGGGCCAACGTCCTGACTTTC.

The chain links TRBV2 to TRBJ1-2; perhaps TRBD1 as D (5 bases). The CDR3 has 12 amino acids. V was clipped by 1 base and J by 13 bases, with 13 bases between them. Looked up from germline, CDR1 is SNHLY and CDR2 is FYNNEI. The CDR3 DNA follows: TGTGCCAGCAGTGAAGGGGGCAGGGCTTTCACCTTC. Its translation is CASSEGGRAFTF.

The genes are TRBV27 and TRBJ2-2; TRBD2 matches at 13 bases. V dropped 5 bases and J dropped 5; count of bases not matched to a gene: 5. This CDR3 is built from 16 residues. Germline-derived CDR1 and CDR2 are MNHEY and SMNVEV (reference sequence). The CDR3 DNA sequence: TGTGCCAGCAGTACGGGACTAGCGGGACAAACCGGGGAGCTGTTTTTT. Its translation: CASSTGLAGQTGELFF.

The CDR3 spells CATSRVPGSSYEQYF. CDR3 sequence (DNA): TGTGCCACCAGCAGAGTCCCCGGGAGCTCCTACGAGCAGTACTTC. The chain joins TRBV15 to TRBJ2-7, with D possibly matching TRBD2 (6 bases). The CDR3 loop spans 15 amino acids. The V gene's germline CDR1 is LNHNV and CDR2 YYDKDF (reference sequence). Between the trimmed V and J ends, which lost 1 base and 0 bases, there was a span of 10 bases. Full variable domain (outside the CDR3, taken from reference TRBV15 and TRBJ2-7): DAMVIQNPRYQVTQFGKPVTLSCSQTLNHNVMYWYQQKSSQAPKLLFHYYDKDFNNEADTPDNFQSRRPNTSFCFLDIRSPGLGDTAMYLCATSRVPGSSYEQYFGPGTRLTVT.

The chain employs TRBV19 and TRBJ1-3; 8 bases align to TRBD1. The CDR3 is 14 residues long. CDR1 is LNHDA, CDR2 SQIVND, per germline (reference sequence). Losses at the gene ends were 8 bases for V and 0 bases for J; bases not matched to a gene: 3. The CDR3 loop is CASRTGSSGNTIYF. The CDR3 DNA reads TGTGCCAGTCGGACAGGGTCCTCTGGAAACACCATATATTTT.